This TCR beta chain was retrieved from a study of T cells in Graves' hyperthyroidism and ophthalmopathy. The study excluded patients with uncontrolled infection, other autoimmune disease, pregnancy or lactation. This clonotype was seen ten or more times. Deletions cut 7 bases from V and 1 base from J, with 13 bases between. CDR1 and CDR2 (germline): MNHNS, SASEGT. This CDR3 contains 15 residues. Amplified regions were TCR beta CDR3 sequences from RNA transcripts. TCR CDR3 underwent first-round RT-PCR with the HTBI primer set. One entry per CDR3 protein results from TCRdb running MiXCR on the multiplex PCR reads. The sample records a few hundred thousand distinct CDR3 sequences, 13% to 15% being singletons.

Material for sequencing was blood. The receptor comes from a woman in her 40s with Graves' hyperthyroidism that later progressed to Graves' ophthalmopathy. The chain recombines TRBV6-1 with TRBJ2-2, with D possibly called TRBD1 or TRBD2 (5 bases each). CDR3 coding DNA: TGTGCCAGCAAAACCGGGACGGTGAACACCGGGGAGCTGTTTTTT. Translated: CASKTGTVNTGELFF.